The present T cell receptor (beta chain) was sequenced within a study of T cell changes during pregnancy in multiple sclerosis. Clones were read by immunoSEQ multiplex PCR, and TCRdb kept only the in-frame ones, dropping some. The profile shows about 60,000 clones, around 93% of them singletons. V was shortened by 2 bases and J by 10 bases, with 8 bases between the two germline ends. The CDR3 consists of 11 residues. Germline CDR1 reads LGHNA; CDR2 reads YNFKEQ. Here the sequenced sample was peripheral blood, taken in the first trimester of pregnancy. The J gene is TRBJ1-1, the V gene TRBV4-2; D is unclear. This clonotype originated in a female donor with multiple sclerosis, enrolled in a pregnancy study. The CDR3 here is CASSQREGAFF. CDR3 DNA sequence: TGTGCCAGCAGCCAACGGGAGGGAGCTTTCTTT.